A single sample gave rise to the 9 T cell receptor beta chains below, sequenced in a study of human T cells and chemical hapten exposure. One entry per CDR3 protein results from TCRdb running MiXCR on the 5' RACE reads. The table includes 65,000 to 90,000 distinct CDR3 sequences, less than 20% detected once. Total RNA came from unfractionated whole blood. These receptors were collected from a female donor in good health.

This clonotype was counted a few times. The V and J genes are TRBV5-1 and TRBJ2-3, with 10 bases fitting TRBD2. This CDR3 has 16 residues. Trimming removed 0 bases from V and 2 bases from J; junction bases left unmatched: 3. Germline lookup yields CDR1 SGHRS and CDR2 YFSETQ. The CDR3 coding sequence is TGCGCCAGCAGCTTGGCACTAGCGGGGACCACAGATACGCAGTATTTT. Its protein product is CASSLALAGTTDTQYF.

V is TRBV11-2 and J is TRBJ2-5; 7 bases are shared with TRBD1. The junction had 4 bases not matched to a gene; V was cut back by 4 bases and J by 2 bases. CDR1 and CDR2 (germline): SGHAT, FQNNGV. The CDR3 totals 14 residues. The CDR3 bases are TGTGCCAGCAGCTACACGACAGGGCAAGAGACCCAGTACTTC. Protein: CASSYTTGQETQYF.

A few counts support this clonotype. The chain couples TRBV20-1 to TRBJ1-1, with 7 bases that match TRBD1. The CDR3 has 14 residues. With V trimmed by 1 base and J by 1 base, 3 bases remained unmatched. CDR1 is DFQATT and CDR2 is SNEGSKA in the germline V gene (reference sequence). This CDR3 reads CSARGGQPNTEAFF. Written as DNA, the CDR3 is TGCAGTGCTAGAGGGGGACAGCCGAACACTGAAGCTTTCTTT.

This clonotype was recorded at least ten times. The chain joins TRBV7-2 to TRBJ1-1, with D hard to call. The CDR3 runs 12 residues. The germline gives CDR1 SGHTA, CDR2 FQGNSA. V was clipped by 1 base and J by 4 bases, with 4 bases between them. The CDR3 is CASSLVTTEAFF. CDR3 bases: TGTGCCAGCAGCTTAGTGACCACTGAAGCTTTCTTT.

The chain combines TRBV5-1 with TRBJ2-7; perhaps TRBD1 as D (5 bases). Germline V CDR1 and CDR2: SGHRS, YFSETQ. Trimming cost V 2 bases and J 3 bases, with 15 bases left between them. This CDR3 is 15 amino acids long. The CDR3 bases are TGCGCCAGCAGCTTTCTTCCGACAGAAGACTACGAGCAGTACTTC. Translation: CASSFLPTEDYEQYF.

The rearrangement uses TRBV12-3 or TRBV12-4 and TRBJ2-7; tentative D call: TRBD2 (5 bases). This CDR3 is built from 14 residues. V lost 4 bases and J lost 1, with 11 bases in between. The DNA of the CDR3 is TGTGCCAGCAGTTCCACGACGGGGTCCTACGAGCAGTACTTC. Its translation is CASSSTTGSYEQYF.

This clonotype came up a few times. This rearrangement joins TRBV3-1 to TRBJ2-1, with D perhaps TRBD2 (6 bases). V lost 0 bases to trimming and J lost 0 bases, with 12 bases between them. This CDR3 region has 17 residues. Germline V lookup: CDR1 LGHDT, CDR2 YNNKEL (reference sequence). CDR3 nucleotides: TGTGCCAGCAGCCAAGAAGGCCTAGCGAGCTCCTACAATGAGCAGTTCTTC. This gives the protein CASSQEGLASSYNEQFF.

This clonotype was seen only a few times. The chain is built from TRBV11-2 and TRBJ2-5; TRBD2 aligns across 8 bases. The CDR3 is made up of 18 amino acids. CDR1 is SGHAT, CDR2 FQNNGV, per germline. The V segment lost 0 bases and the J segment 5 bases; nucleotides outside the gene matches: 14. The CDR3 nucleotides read TGTGCCAGCAGCTTAGAGTTCCGGACTAGCAGGGCGGGGGAGACCCAGTACTTC. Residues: CASSLEFRTSRAGETQYF.

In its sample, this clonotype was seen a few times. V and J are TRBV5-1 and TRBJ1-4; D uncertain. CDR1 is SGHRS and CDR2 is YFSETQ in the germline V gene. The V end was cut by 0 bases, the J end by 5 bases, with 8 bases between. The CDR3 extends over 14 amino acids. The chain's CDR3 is CASSLDSTNEKLFF. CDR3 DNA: TGCGCCAGCAGCTTGGACAGCACAAATGAAAAACTGTTTTTT.